The 21 T cell receptor beta chains below come from one sample, sequenced in a study of T-cell memory formation after mild COVID-19. One entry per CDR3 protein, called by TCRdb with MiXCR from the 5' RACE reads. The table has roughly 400,000 distinct CDR3 sequences, 18% seen once. Input material: PBMCs or a T cell subset sorted from them (not recorded which). The source is a man aged 18 to 30 who had mild COVID-19 (a few samples of this study predate the infection). Cell type and time point are not known.

This clonotype was seen more than once but under ten times. The chain employs TRBV12-3 or TRBV12-4 and TRBJ1-2; D perhaps matches TRBD1 (5 bases). Between the trimmed V and J ends, which lost 4 bases and 6 bases, there was a span of 12 bases. The CDR3 has 13 residues. CDR3 DNA: TGTGCCAGCAGTTGGAGGGACTCGCATGGCTACACCTTC. Translation gives CASSWRDSHGYTF.

The rearrangement links TRBV5-8 to TRBJ1-2, with 10 bases matching TRBD1. Germline V gene sequence: CDR1 SGHTS, CDR2 YDEGEE. This CDR3 has 15 residues. J gave up 4 bases and V 4 bases, and 7 bases lay outside the gene matches. CDR3 loop: CASSGTGAHTYGYTF. Here the CDR3 DNA reads TGTGCCAGCAGCGGGACAGGGGCGCACACCTATGGCTACACCTTC.

The chain recombines TRBV9 with TRBJ2-3; D is ambiguous. The V gene lost 3 bases and the J gene lost 2 bases, with 10 bases spanning the gap. The CDR3 is made up of 14 amino acids. Per the germline V gene, CDR1 is SGDLS and CDR2 is YYNGEE. In nucleotides, the CDR3 is TGTGCCAGCAGCGCCGCAGGTGACACAGATACGCAGTATTTT. Protein sequence: CASSAAGDTDTQYF.

The chain carries TRBV11-2 and TRBJ2-1; 13 bases agree with TRBD2. From germline, CDR1 is SGHAT and CDR2 FQNNGV. V gave up 2 bases and J gave up 1 base; unmatched junction bases: 14. The CDR3 is 21 residues long. The CDR3 DNA follows: TGTGCCAGCAGCTTATACCCCACCGGACTAGCGGGGGCCGATTCCTACAATGAGCAGTTCTTC. Amino acids: CASSLYPTGLAGADSYNEQFF.

The V and J genes are TRBV5-5 and TRBJ2-1, with a possible D match to TRBD1 (5 bases). Trimming pared 3 bases from V and 4 bases from J, leaving 14 bases between. The germline V gene has CDR1 SGHKS and CDR2 YYEKEE (reference sequence). The CDR3 loop spans 15 amino acids. The CDR3 DNA reads TGTGCCAGCAGCTCCCTTGGGGCGCAGTACAATGAGCAGTTCTTC. Translated, it gives CASSSLGAQYNEQFF. The variable domain in full, completed from reference TRBV5-5 and TRBJ2-1, reads DAGVTQSPTHLIKTRGQQVTLRCSPISGHKSVSWYQQVLGQGPQFIFQYYEKEERGRGNFPDRFSARQFPNYSSELNVNALLLGDSALYLCASSSLGAQYNEQFFGPGTRLTVL.

The chain joins TRBV7-9 to TRBJ1-2; 7 nucleotides match TRBD1. The CDR3 runs 15 residues. CDR1 is SEHNR and CDR2 is FQNEAQ in the germline V gene (reference sequence). J gave up 4 bases and V 2 bases, and 7 bases lay outside the gene matches. The CDR3 protein is CASSLSDREAYGYTF. The CDR3 DNA sequence: TGTGCCAGCAGCTTATCTGACAGGGAGGCCTATGGCTACACCTTC.

This clonotype was seen a handful of times. The rearrangement joins TRBV4-1 to TRBJ1-2; no clear D. This CDR3 is 14 amino acids long. V lost 4 bases to trimming and J lost 0 bases, with 9 bases between them. CDR1 is MGHRA, CDR2 YSYEKL, per germline. The CDR3 reads CASSPRESNYGYTF. Here the CDR3 DNA reads TGCGCCAGCAGCCCCCGGGAGTCTAACTATGGCTACACCTTC.

The chain is built from TRBV29-1 and TRBJ2-2; D remains unclear. The CDR3 has 12 amino acids. Deletions cut 4 bases from V and 2 bases from J, with 5 bases between. Germline V gives CDR1 SQVTM, CDR2 ANQGSEA. CDR3 sequence reads: CSVARNTGELFF. CDR3 in DNA: TGCAGCGTTGCTAGAAACACCGGGGAGCTGTTTTTT.

The table lists this clonotype with a few counts. The CDR3 spells CASSSGGGAVFWEQFF. For the CDR3, the DNA is TGTGCCAGCAGCTCCGGCGGGGGGGCCGTGTTCTGGGAGCAGTTCTTC. The chain uses TRBV7-6 and TRBJ2-1; 9 bases are shared with TRBD2. The V and J ends lost 4 bases and 10 bases, in that order; junction bases with no gene match: 14. The germline gives CDR1 SGHVS, CDR2 FNYEAQ. The CDR3 covers 16 residues.

The rearrangement links TRBV5-1 to TRBJ1-2, with TRBD1 matching 12 bases. This CDR3 is 14 amino acids long. Germline trimming cut 0 bases from V and 14 bases from J; bases unmatched to any gene: 8. Germline CDR1 SGHRS, CDR2 YFSETQ. The CDR3 protein is CASSLGGQGARWTF. In nucleotides, the CDR3 is TGCGCCAGCAGCTTGGGGGGACAGGGGGCTCGGTGGACCTTC.

The V gene is TRBV20-1, the J gene TRBJ1-6, with 9 bases that match TRBD1. Losses at the gene ends were 5 bases for V and 7 bases for J; bases not matched to a gene: 3. The germline V gene encodes CDR1 DFQATT and CDR2 SNEGSKA (reference sequence). The CDR3 has 13 amino acids. As DNA, the CDR3 is TGCAGTGCTGGAGGGACAGGGAATTCACCCCTCCACTTT. Translated, it gives CSAGGTGNSPLHF.

This clonotype occurred a few times. The genes are TRBV6-5 and TRBJ2-2; D not resolved. V dropped 5 bases and J dropped 7 bases, with 17 bases sitting between them. The CDR3 length is 15 residues. Germline-derived CDR1 and CDR2 are MNHEY and SVGAGI. In DNA form, the CDR3 reads TGTGCCAGCAGTACGGCCCTGGGTGGTGGCGGGGAGCTGTTTTTT. Protein: CASSTALGGGGELFF.

The rearrangement uses TRBV16 and TRBJ1-3; D is uncertain. CDR1 is KGHSY, CDR2 FQNENV, per germline. Trimming cost V 2 bases and J 0 bases, with 8 bases left between them. There are 15 residues in the CDR3. The CDR3, as DNA: TGTGCCAGCAGCCAAGGAGCAGTCTCTGGAAACACCATATATTTT. This encodes CASSQGAVSGNTIYF. Drawing the rest from reference TRBV16 and TRBJ1-3, the complete variable domain is GEEVAQTPKHLVRGEGQKAKLYCAPIKGHSYVFWYQQVLKNEFKFLISFQNENVFDETGMPKERFSAKCLPNSPCSLEIQATKLEDSAVYFCASSQGAVSGNTIYFGEGSWLTVV.

In this sample, this clonotype turned up a few times. The CDR3 nucleotides are TGTGCCAGCAGCTTATCTAAGCATGAGCAGTTCTTC. Protein: CASSLSKHEQFF. The chain joins TRBV7-7 to TRBJ2-1; D is undetermined. Germline values: CDR1 SSHAT, CDR2 FNYEAQ (reference sequence). The CDR3 length is 12 residues. Trimming shortened V by 2 bases and J by 8 bases, and 7 bases separated the two germline ends. The complete variable domain, with remaining parts taken from reference TRBV7-7 and TRBJ2-1, reads GAGVSQSPRYKVTKRGQDVTLRCDPISSHATLYWYQQALGQGPEFLTYFNYEAQPDKSGLPSDRFSAERPEGSISTLTIQRTEQRDSAMYRCASSLSKHEQFFGPGTRLTVL.

This chain uses TRBV5-1 with TRBJ2-2; 11 nucleotides line up with TRBD2. V was pared by 4 bases and J by 6 bases, with 11 bases of the junction left unmatched. Germline CDR1 and CDR2: SGHRS and YFSETQ. CDR3 size: 17 residues. CDR3 residues: CASSRTSGWARAGELFF. CDR3 bases: TGCGCCAGCAGCCGGACTAGCGGGTGGGCCCGAGCCGGGGAGCTGTTTTTT. Together with reference TRBV5-1 and TRBJ2-2, the CDR3 gives the full variable domain: KAGVTQTPRYLIKTRGQQVTLSCSPISGHRSVSWYQQTPGQGLQFLFEYFSETQRNKGNFPGRFSGRQFSNSRSEMNVSTLELGDSALYLCASSRTSGWARAGELFFGEGSRLTVL.

This chain uses TRBV7-8 with TRBJ2-1; 8 positions match TRBD2. The CDR3 is 18 amino acids. V lost 3 bases, J lost 0 bases, and 10 bases stayed unmatched. Germline lookup yields CDR1 SGHVS and CDR2 FQNEAQ. The chain's CDR3 is CASSFPRVAGISYNEQFF. The CDR3 nucleotides are TGTGCCAGCAGCTTCCCTCGAGTAGCGGGGATCTCCTACAATGAGCAGTTCTTC. Full variable domain (missing parts from reference TRBV7-8 and TRBJ2-1): GAGVSQSPRYKVAKRGQDVALRCDPISGHVSLFWYQQALGQGPEFLTYFQNEAQLDKSGLPSDRFFAERPEGSVSTLKIQRTQQEDSAVYLCASSFPRVAGISYNEQFFGPGTRLTVL.

J is TRBJ2-2 and V is TRBV28; D gene uncertain. Trimming took 8 bases from V and 6 from J, leaving 10 bases between them. Germline CDR1 MDHEN, CDR2 SYDVKM. The CDR3 totals 12 residues. CDR3 DNA sequence: TGTGCCAGCTGCCCCCCGCCCGGGGAGCTGTTTTTT. Translating gives CASCPPPGELFF.

The J gene is TRBJ2-7, the V gene TRBV20-1; 8 bases fit TRBD2. CDR3 length equals 14 residues. Germline V gene sequence: CDR1 DFQATT, CDR2 SNEGSKA (reference sequence). Trimming at V came to 6 bases and at J to 6 bases, leaving 13 bases not matched to a gene. The CDR3 is CSAQSGGALGEQYF. The CDR3 region has the DNA TGCAGTGCCCAGAGCGGGGGAGCGCTGGGCGAGCAGTACTTC.

V usage is TRBV10-2 and J usage is TRBJ2-1; D is perhaps TRBD2 (5 bases). Trimming took 8 bases from V and 7 from J, leaving 12 bases between them. The CDR3 consists of 12 residues. The germline V gene has CDR1 WSHSY and CDR2 SAAADI. DNA for the CDR3: TGCGCCAGCGGACGACGGGAAAATGAGCAGTTCTTC. It translates to CASGRRENEQFF.

This clonotype has ten or more counts. The chain combines TRBV6-1 with TRBJ1-1, with 9 bases matching TRBD1. Germline V gene sequence: CDR1 MNHNS, CDR2 SASEGT. Trimming at V came to 4 bases and at J to 6 bases, leaving 9 bases not matched to a gene. The CDR3 is 15 residues long. The CDR3 loop is CASSVSQGAGAEAFF. The DNA of the CDR3 is TGTGCCAGCAGTGTATCACAGGGGGCGGGAGCTGAAGCTTTCTTT.

This clonotype was seen repeatedly, ten times or more. The rearrangement joins TRBV28 to TRBJ2-5, with a weak D call TRBD2 (5 bases). Germline V gene lookup returns CDR1 MDHEN and CDR2 SYDVKM. The CDR3 sequence is 14 residues long. The V end lost 6 bases, the J end lost 5 bases, and 16 bases lay between the germline ends. The CDR3 loop reads CASSPTSPGETQYF. The CDR3 DNA follows: TGTGCCAGCAGCCCCACATCCCCGGGGGAGACCCAGTACTTC.